These 5 T cell receptor beta chains were sequenced from one sample in a study of cytotoxic CD8 clonotypes in ibrutinib-treated CLL (dated by TCRdb to about 2021). The sample's time point, from its label and the paper: approximately 2 years on ibrutinib. To prepare the library, the immunoSEQ multiplex PCR assay was applied. The source is immuneACCESS, and TCRdb retained only in-frame sequences with V and J called. Part of the clones is not carried over; for the studies checked, unresolved V genes explain less than half of this, and the remainder is unexplained. For this sample the table gives 100,000 or so clones, of which 55% to 75% were detected only once. The top ten clones comprise about 40% of the sample. The sample in question was PBMCs, obtained after 24 months of ibrutinib treatment. Receptors originate from a human donor with chronic lymphocytic leukemia.

This clone was recorded at least ten times. V and J are TRBV11-3 and TRBJ2-1; 10 bases fit TRBD1. Germline V gives CDR1 SGHNT, CDR2 YENEEA. Trimming at V came to 5 bases and at J to 5 bases, leaving 9 bases not matched to a gene. CDR3 length equals 16 residues. The CDR3 DNA reads TGTGCCAGCAGCCAGCCGGGACAGGGGCCCAACAATGAGCAGTTCTTC. Translated, it gives CASSQPGQGPNNEQFF.

This clone was counted between two and nine times. The sample holds other DNA sequences that translate to the same CDR3. The V gene is TRBV30, the J gene TRBJ1-5; maybe TRBD1 (6 bases). CDR3 length: 12 residues. The V gene lost 2 bases and the J gene lost 4 bases, with 6 bases spanning the gap. Germline values: CDR1 GTSNPN, CDR2 SVGIG (reference sequence). The CDR3 loop reads CAWSRGNQPQHF. In DNA, the CDR3 is TGTGCCTGGAGTAGGGGGAATCAGCCCCAGCATTTT. Based on the CDR3 plus reference TRBV30 and TRBJ1-5, the full variable domain is SQTIHQWPATLVQPVGSPLSLECTVEGTSNPNLYWYRQAAGRGLQLLFYSVGIGQISSEVPQNLSASRPQDRQFILSSKKLLLSDSGFYLCAWSRGNQPQHFGDGTRLSIL.

A few counts support this clone. The gene calls are TRBV19 and TRBJ2-3, with a tentative D call TRBD2 (5 bases). There are 13 residues in the CDR3. CDR1 LNHDA and CDR2 SQIVND come from the germline V gene (reference sequence). V was pared by 6 bases and J by 1 base, with 8 bases between. The CDR3 is CASRRAGTDTQYF. CDR3 bases: TGTGCCAGTAGGCGGGCGGGCACAGATACGCAGTATTTT.

The chain recombines TRBV5-8 with TRBJ2-7, with 9 bases that match TRBD2. V dropped 4 bases and J dropped 4; count of bases not matched to a gene: 12. The CDR3 extends over 16 amino acids. Germline values: CDR1 SGHTS, CDR2 YDEGEE. CDR3 nucleotides: TGTGCCAGCAGCCGACGATTAGCGGGGGCAACGTACGAGCAGTACTTC. Its translation: CASSRRLAGATYEQYF. Full variable domain (missing parts from reference TRBV5-8 and TRBJ2-7): EAGVTQSPTHLIKTRGQQATLRCSPISGHTSVYWYQQALGLGLQFLLWYDEGEERNRGNFPPRFSGRQFPNYSSELNVNALELEDSALYLCASSRRLAGATYEQYFGPGTRLTVT.

As regards this clone: Other DNA sequences from this sample encode an identical CDR3 as well. The chain carries TRBV29-1 and TRBJ2-3; no firm D call. Germline assignment: CDR1 SQVTM and CDR2 ANQGSEA. The CDR3 is 12 amino acids. Deletions cut 1 base from V and 4 bases from J, with 6 bases between. CDR3 DNA sequence: TGCAGCGTTGAAGGCACGTCAGATACGCAGTATTTT. As protein: CSVEGTSDTQYF.